One sample yielded the 18 T cell receptor beta chains listed below, sequenced in a study of blood T cell repertoires in COVID-19. Assay used: immunoSEQ multiplex PCR; TCRdb lists only in-frame clones, some missing. This sample has a few hundred thousand clones; roughly nine tenths occur once, and the top ten carry approximately 3.7%. Input material: peripheral blood. The source is a man aged 55 to 69 who had recovered from COVID-19.

The chain has TRBV5-5 and TRBJ2-5, with D maybe TRBD1 (5 bases). Germline V gives CDR1 SGHKS, CDR2 YYEKEE (reference sequence). V was cut by 2 bases and J by 2 bases, with 13 bases left in between. This CDR3 spans 15 amino acids. The DNA of the CDR3 is TGTGCCAGCAGCTTAGGGGCGGTACTGCAAGAGACCCAGTACTTC. It codes for CASSLGAVLQETQYF.

The chain has TRBV4-2 and TRBJ2-7; 11 bases match TRBD2. J gave up 3 bases and V 4 bases, and 2 bases lay outside the gene matches. In germline, CDR1 is LGHNA, CDR2 YNFKEQ. The CDR3 spans 14 residues. CDR3 nucleotides: TGTGCCAGCAGCCCCGGGACTAGCGGCTACGAGCAGTACTTC. Residues: CASSPGTSGYEQYF.

The CDR3 nucleotides read TGTGCCAGTAGTATTCCTAGCGGGGGCCAAGAGACCCAGTACTTC. Its protein product is CASSIPSGGQETQYF. The V and J genes are TRBV19 and TRBJ2-5, with TRBD2 matching over 10 bases. This CDR3 comprises 15 residues. The germline CDR1 and CDR2 sequences are LNHDA and SQIVND (reference sequence). V dropped 3 bases and J dropped 1; count of bases not matched to a gene: 2.

The chain links TRBV3-1 (or the pseudogene TRBV3-2) to TRBJ2-5; 7 nucleotides align to TRBD1. Germline V lookup: CDR1 LGHDT, CDR2 YNNKEL (reference sequence). The CDR3 extends over 15 amino acids. With 0 bases clipped from V and 5 bases from J, the junction kept 6 bases outside the gene matches. CDR3 DNA: TGTGCCAGCAGCCAAGATAGGACAGGTTGGGAGACCCAGTACTTC. Protein: CASSQDRTGWETQYF.

V is TRBV5-1 and J is TRBJ2-1; TRBD1 agrees at 9 bases. CDR3 length: 15 amino acids. CDR1 and CDR2 (germline): SGHRS, YFSETQ. Losses at the gene ends were 4 bases for V and 4 bases for J; bases not matched to a gene: 6. The CDR3 nucleotides read TGCGCCAGCAGCCCTGGGGACAGGGAGTACAATGAGCAGTTCTTC. Its translation is CASSPGDREYNEQFF. Using reference TRBV5-1 and TRBJ2-1 for the parts outside the CDR3, the full variable domain is KAGVTQTPRYLIKTRGQQVTLSCSPISGHRSVSWYQQTPGQGLQFLFEYFSETQRNKGNFPGRFSGRQFSNSRSEMNVSTLELGDSALYLCASSPGDREYNEQFFGPGTRLTVL.

The chain carries TRBV6-6 and TRBJ2-7, with 9 bases matching TRBD2. The CDR3 has 15 amino acids. The V gene end was trimmed by 5 bases and the J gene end by 1 base; junction bases not matched to a gene: 6. Germline V CDR1 and CDR2: MNHNY, SVGAGI (reference sequence). CDR3 region: CASSPTSGTSYEQYF. In DNA form, the CDR3 reads TGTGCCAGCAGTCCGACTAGCGGCACTTCCTACGAGCAGTACTTC.

J is TRBJ2-2 and V is TRBV6-5, with a tentative D call TRBD2 (6 bases). Per germline, CDR1 MNHEY and CDR2 SVGAGI. Trimming stripped 6 bases from V and 6 bases from J, with 14 bases between. The CDR3 has 14 residues. The CDR3 DNA is TGTGCCAGCAGGGGGTTGGGGGGTGCCGGGGAGCTGTTTTTT. Translation gives CASRGLGGAGELFF.

The chain has TRBV15 and TRBJ2-1; 8 nucleotides agree with TRBD1. The CDR3 loop spans 16 amino acids. V dropped 5 bases and J dropped 8; count of bases not matched to a gene: 14. CDR1 and CDR2 (germline): LNHNV, YYDKDF (reference sequence). This CDR3 reads CATSDLDREGFDEQFF. The CDR3 coding sequence is TGTGCCACCAGCGATTTGGACAGGGAAGGGTTCGATGAGCAGTTCTTC.

The rearrangement uses TRBV7-6 and TRBJ1-6, with a possible D match to TRBD1 (5 bases). This CDR3 contains 15 residues. V was clipped by 4 bases and J by 0 bases, with 7 bases between them. CDR1 and CDR2 from the germline V gene are SGHVS and FNYEAQ. Written as DNA, the CDR3 is TGTGCCAGCAGCTCGGGGGGCTCCTATAATTCACCCCTCCACTTT. Protein: CASSSGGSYNSPLHF.

V and J are TRBV10-3 and TRBJ1-1; possibly TRBD1 for D (5 bases). The CDR3 covers 17 residues. Germline V gives CDR1 ENHRY, CDR2 SYGVKD. The ends were cut back, 2 bases at V and 5 bases at J, with 21 bases in the middle. CDR3 loop: CAISEKGRAGGRTEAFF. The CDR3 bases are TGTGCCATCAGTGAGAAGGGCAGGGCGGGAGGACGTACTGAAGCTTTCTTT.

The chain couples TRBV4-1 to TRBJ1-2, with D perhaps TRBD1 (6 bases). The CDR3 sequence is 14 residues long. V lost 2 bases to trimming and J lost 2 bases, with 9 bases between them. Germline V gene lookup returns CDR1 MGHRA and CDR2 YSYEKL. CDR3 sequence: CASSQPDRNYGYTF. CDR3 in DNA: TGCGCCAGCAGCCAACCTGACAGGAACTATGGCTACACCTTC.

The chain is built from TRBV7-6 and TRBJ2-1; 8 bases fit TRBD1. V lost 1 base and J lost 10; bases outside the gene matches: 6. Germline values: CDR1 SGHVS, CDR2 FNYEAQ. CDR3 length: 14 residues. CDR3 nucleotides: TGTGCCAGCAGCTTAGATGCAGGGGGCTGGGAGCAGTTCTTC. This sequence encodes CASSLDAGGWEQFF.

The J gene is TRBJ2-7, the V gene TRBV2; 7 bases are shared with TRBD1. Trimming at V came to 8 bases and at J to 2 bases, leaving 9 bases not matched to a gene. Germline CDR1 is SNHLY and CDR2 is FYNNEI. CDR3 length: 14 residues. The chain's CDR3 is CASVPQQGAYEQYF. CDR3 bases: TGTGCCAGCGTCCCCCAGCAGGGGGCCTACGAGCAGTACTTC. Based on the CDR3 plus reference TRBV2 and TRBJ2-7, the full variable domain is EPEVTQTPSHQVTQMGQEVILRCVPISNHLYFYWYRQILGQKVEFLVSFYNNEISEKSEIFDDQFSVERPDGSNFTLKIRSTKLEDSAMYFCASVPQQGAYEQYFGPGTRLTVT.

This clone was seen a handful of times. This rearrangement joins TRBV7-2 to TRBJ1-3; tentative D call: TRBD1 (6 bases). V lost 5 bases to trimming and J lost 4 bases, with 12 bases between them. CDR3 size: 14 residues. CDR1 is SGHTA and CDR2 is FQGNSA in the germline V gene. CDR3 sequence reads: CASSIQGFGNTIYF. CDR3 nucleotides: TGTGCCAGCAGCATACAGGGATTCGGAAACACCATATATTTT.

The chain has TRBV7-3 and TRBJ2-1; 10 nucleotides agree with TRBD2. This CDR3 is built from 15 residues. V dropped 5 bases and J dropped 4; count of bases not matched to a gene: 5. The germline V gene has CDR1 SGHTA and CDR2 FQGTGA. CDR3 in DNA: TGTGCCAGCAGCGTAGTAGCGGGGGGTTACAATGAGCAGTTCTTC. It codes for CASSVVAGGYNEQFF.

This clone has just a few counts. The CDR3 sequence: CATSRVGDEQYF. The DNA of the CDR3 is TGTGCCACCAGCAGAGTGGGCGACGAGCAGTACTTC. The chain has TRBV15 and TRBJ2-7, with unresolved D. The V end was cut by 1 base, the J end by 5 bases, with 6 bases between. There are 12 residues in the CDR3. Germline loops: CDR1 LNHNV, CDR2 YYDKDF (reference sequence).

The CDR3 DNA reads TGTGCCAGCAGCTTGGCCGAGGGCTATACGCAGTATTTT. Amino acid sequence: CASSLAEGYTQYF. V is TRBV5-8 and J is TRBJ2-3, with a possible D match to TRBD2 (5 bases). Germline V CDR1 and CDR2: SGHTS, YDEGEE. V lost 0 bases and J lost 7, with 9 bases in between. This CDR3 spans 13 amino acids.

V gene TRBV7-2 combines with J gene TRBJ2-2, with D perhaps TRBD2 (5 bases). Between the trimmed V and J ends, which lost 2 bases and 3 bases, there was a span of 19 bases. The germline CDR1 and CDR2 sequences are SGHTA and FQGNSA. The CDR3 is 18 amino acids. This chain's CDR3 is CASSLHTGRGRDTGELFF. Written as DNA, the CDR3 is TGTGCCAGCAGCTTACATACCGGCCGGGGTAGGGACACCGGGGAGCTGTTTTTT. Filled out from reference TRBV7-2 and TRBJ2-2, the complete variable domain reads GAGVSQSPSNKVTEKGKDVELRCDPISGHTALYWYRQSLGQGLEFLIYFQGNSAPDKSGLPSDRFSAERTGGSVSTLTIQRTQQEDSAVYLCASSLHTGRGRDTGELFFGEGSRLTVL.